This is a list of T cell receptor beta chains from one sample in a study of cytomegalovirus exposure and HLA in healthy donors. The method was immunoSEQ multiplex PCR; TCRdb's version includes in-frame clones alone and lacks a portion of them. The sample lists approximately 160,000 clones; 70% to 85% were seen once. Sequencing input: PBMCs. The receptors originated from a woman between 25 and 40 years old in good health and CMV-seronegative. Both conserved end residues are part of each CDR3. Fields, in order: CDR3 length, clone size, V gene, D gene, J gene, CDR3 DNA, CDR3 protein. The D gene is left open where the match is weak. Expanded clones are given a class, and other clones once, few, many or no size at all.

len: 11; abundance: -; v_gene: TRBV20-1; d_gene: -; j_gene: TRBJ2-1; CDR3nt: TGCAGCTCACACGACAGCTATGAGCAGTTCTTC; CDR3aa: CSSHDSYEQFF
len: 13; abundance: few; v_gene: TRBV11-3; d_gene: -; j_gene: TRBJ2-5; CDR3nt: TGTGCCAGCAGTAGGACAGCACAAGAGACCCAGTACTTC; CDR3aa: CASSRTAQETQYF
len: 14; abundance: -; v_gene: TRBV4-3; d_gene: TRBD1; j_gene: TRBJ1-1; CDR3nt: TGCGCCAGCAGCCACTCGACAGGGGAGACTGAAGCTTTCTTT; CDR3aa: CASSHSTGETEAFF
len: 14; abundance: -; v_gene: TRBV6-1; d_gene: -; j_gene: TRBJ2-1; CDR3nt: TGTGCCAGCAGTGCCGGGTCTTACCTCAATGAGCAGTTCTTC; CDR3aa: CASSAGSYLNEQFF
len: 17; abundance: few; v_gene: TRBV27; d_gene: -; j_gene: TRBJ2-7; CDR3nt: TGTGCCAGCAGTTTAAGCGTGGAGAGGGCCACGTCCTACGAGCAGTACTTC; CDR3aa: CASSLSVERATSYEQYF
len: 14; abundance: once; v_gene: TRBV11-2; d_gene: -; j_gene: TRBJ1-3; CDR3nt: TGTGCCAGCAGCTTAGATACCGGTGGAAACACCATATATTTT; CDR3aa: CASSLDTGGNTIYF
len: 14; abundance: -; v_gene: TRBV7-3; d_gene: -; j_gene: TRBJ1-2; CDR3nt: TGTGCCAGCAGCGAAGGGGGGGGGAACTATGGCTACACCTTC; CDR3aa: CASSEGGGNYGYTF
len: 16; abundance: -; v_gene: TRBV30; d_gene: -; j_gene: TRBJ2-7; CDR3nt: TGTGCCTGGAGTTTTAATGGCGACCTGAGGGCTTACGAGCAGTACTTC; CDR3aa: CAWSFNGDLRAYEQYF
len: 15; abundance: -; v_gene: TRBV7-8; d_gene: -; j_gene: TRBJ1-1; CDR3nt: TGTGCCAGCAGCCCCTTCCCAGGGTTCGACACTGAAGCTTTCTTT; CDR3aa: CASSPFPGFDTEAFF
len: 15; abundance: -; v_gene: TRBV4-2; d_gene: -; j_gene: TRBJ2-3; CDR3nt: TGTGCCAGCAGCCAATCCCCAGGGAGCACAGATACGCAGTATTTT; CDR3aa: CASSQSPGSTDTQYF
len: 14; abundance: -; v_gene: TRBV15; d_gene: -; j_gene: TRBJ1-2; CDR3nt: TGTGCCACCAGCAGCGGAAGGGGGAACTATGGCTACACCTTC; CDR3aa: CATSSGRGNYGYTF
len: 16; abundance: -; v_gene: TRBV5-1; d_gene: TRBD2; j_gene: TRBJ2-1; CDR3nt: TGCGCCAGCAGCCTAACTAGCGGGAGCTCCTACAATGAGCAGTTCTTC; CDR3aa: CASSLTSGSSYNEQFF
len: 18; abundance: -; v_gene: TRBV4-3; d_gene: -; j_gene: TRBJ2-6; CDR3nt: TGCGCCAGCAGCCACAGCAAAGAAGACTACGCTGGGGCCAACGTCCTGACTTTC; CDR3aa: CASSHSKEDYAGANVLTF
len: 12; abundance: -; v_gene: TRBV2; d_gene: -; j_gene: TRBJ1-5; CDR3nt: TGTGCCAGTTCAGACGGACAAGGGCCCCAGCATTTT; CDR3aa: CASSDGQGPQHF
len: 17; abundance: once; v_gene: TRBV28; d_gene: TRBD1; j_gene: TRBJ2-5; CDR3nt: TGTGCCAGCAGTCTCCGGGACAGGGGGCTGCGTCAAGAGACCCAGTACTTC; CDR3aa: CASSLRDRGLRQETQYF
len: 15; abundance: -; v_gene: TRBV19; d_gene: TRBD1; j_gene: TRBJ1-1; CDR3nt: TGTGCCAGTAGTATAGGGAGCAGGGGGAGAGCTGAAGCTTTCTTT; CDR3aa: CASSIGSRGRAEAFF
len: 14; abundance: once; v_gene: TRBV10-3; d_gene: TRBD1; j_gene: TRBJ1-4; CDR3nt: TGTGCCATCAGGAGATCCGGACAGGACCAAAGTTTGTTTTTT; CDR3aa: CAIRRSGQDQSLFF
len: 16; abundance: once; v_gene: TRBV4-2; d_gene: TRBD1; j_gene: TRBJ1-1; CDR3nt: TGTGCCAGCAGCCGGCGGGACAGCGCCATGAACACTGAAGCTTTCTTT; CDR3aa: CASSRRDSAMNTEAFF
len: 13; abundance: -; v_gene: TRBV7-2; d_gene: -; j_gene: TRBJ2-3; CDR3nt: TGTGCCAGCAGCTCAGAACTATCAGATACGCAGTATTTT; CDR3aa: CASSSELSDTQYF
len: 14; abundance: -; v_gene: TRBV27; d_gene: TRBD1; j_gene: TRBJ1-1; CDR3nt: TGTGCCAGCAGTCCGAGGACAGGGAACACTGAAGCTTTCTTT; CDR3aa: CASSPRTGNTEAFF
len: 16; abundance: once; v_gene: TRBV7-3; d_gene: TRBD2; j_gene: TRBJ2-1; CDR3nt: TGTGCCAGCAGCCCCGTAGCGGGAGCGTCCTACAATGAGCAGTTCTTC; CDR3aa: CASSPVAGASYNEQFF
len: 14; abundance: -; v_gene: TRBV11-2; d_gene: -; j_gene: TRBJ2-7; CDR3nt: TGTGCCAGCAGCTTAAACAGGGTATCCTACGAGCAGTACTTC; CDR3aa: CASSLNRVSYEQYF
len: 14; abundance: few; v_gene: TRBV4-3; d_gene: -; j_gene: TRBJ1-1; CDR3nt: TGCGCCAGCAGCCAGGCCCGGGGGATAGCGGAAGCTTTCTTT; CDR3aa: CASSQARGIAEAFF
len: 16; abundance: -; v_gene: TRBV7-3; d_gene: -; j_gene: TRBJ2-5; CDR3nt: TGTGCCAGCAGCTTACCCGCACTAGCCCTTCCAGAGACCCAGTACTTC; CDR3aa: CASSLPALALPETQYF
len: 14; abundance: few; v_gene: TRBV11-2; d_gene: -; j_gene: TRBJ2-7; CDR3nt: TGTGCCAGCAGCTTAGGGAGTCGGATATACGAGCAGTACTTC; CDR3aa: CASSLGSRIYEQYF
len: 15; abundance: -; v_gene: TRBV10-3; d_gene: TRBD2; j_gene: TRBJ2-2; CDR3nt: TGTGCCACGTTACTAGCGGAGACGAACACCGGGGAGCTGTTTTTT; CDR3aa: CATLLAETNTGELFF
len: 12; abundance: few; v_gene: TRBV5-8; d_gene: -; j_gene: TRBJ2-1; CDR3nt: TGTGCCAGCAGTGACAGTCTCAATGAGCAGTTCTTC; CDR3aa: CASSDSLNEQFF
len: 13; abundance: -; v_gene: TRBV7-9; d_gene: -; j_gene: TRBJ2-7; CDR3nt: TGTTCCAGCAGCTCGACCCCAGGGTACGAGCAGTACTTC; CDR3aa: CSSSSTPGYEQYF
len: 15; abundance: once; v_gene: TRBV6-5; d_gene: -; j_gene: TRBJ1-2; CDR3nt: TGTGCCAGCAGCCTAACCGCGGGGTTTTCATCTGGCTACACCTTC; CDR3aa: CASSLTAGFSSGYTF
len: 14; abundance: -; v_gene: TRBV11-3; d_gene: -; j_gene: TRBJ2-5; CDR3nt: TGTGCCAGCAGCTTAGATTCGGGCCAAGAGACCCAGTACTTC; CDR3aa: CASSLDSGQETQYF
len: 14; abundance: -; v_gene: TRBV7-7; d_gene: TRBD1; j_gene: TRBJ2-1; CDR3nt: TGTGCTAGCAGCAGACAGGGGGCGAATGATGAGCAGTTCTTC; CDR3aa: CASSRQGANDEQFF
len: 16; abundance: -; v_gene: TRBV5-4; d_gene: TRBD2; j_gene: TRBJ2-3; CDR3nt: TGTGCCAGCAGCCCATTACTAGCGGGGGTAGGGAATACGCAGTATTTT; CDR3aa: CASSPLLAGVGNTQYF
len: 14; abundance: -; v_gene: TRBV27; d_gene: -; j_gene: TRBJ2-2; CDR3nt: TGTGCCAGCAGTTTACTAGCGAGTACCGGGGAGCTGTTTTTT; CDR3aa: CASSLLASTGELFF
len: 14; abundance: few; v_gene: TRBV5-1; d_gene: TRBD1; j_gene: TRBJ1-1; CDR3nt: TGCGCCAGCAGCCCCGGACAGGGAGGGACTGAAGCTTTCTTT; CDR3aa: CASSPGQGGTEAFF
len: 16; abundance: few; v_gene: TRBV4-1; d_gene: -; j_gene: TRBJ1-5; CDR3nt: TGCGCCAGCAGCCAAGATGCAGGGGAATCATATCAGCCCCAGCATTTT; CDR3aa: CASSQDAGESYQPQHF
len: 13; abundance: -; v_gene: TRBV27; d_gene: -; j_gene: TRBJ1-1; CDR3nt: TGTGCCAGCAGTTTCGCAGGGGTCACTGAAGCTTTCTTT; CDR3aa: CASSFAGVTEAFF
len: 21; abundance: -; v_gene: TRBV12-5; d_gene: TRBD2; j_gene: TRBJ2-1; CDR3nt: TGTGCTAGTGGTTTGGTCTTGCCGGGACTAGCGGGAGAGCCCTACTACAATGAGCAGTTCTTC; CDR3aa: CASGLVLPGLAGEPYYNEQFF
len: 13; abundance: -; v_gene: TRBV19; d_gene: -; j_gene: TRBJ1-1; CDR3nt: TGTGCCAGTAGCCGCCGGGGGGTCACTGAAGCTTTCTTT; CDR3aa: CASSRRGVTEAFF
len: 13; abundance: -; v_gene: TRBV5-1; d_gene: -; j_gene: TRBJ1-2; CDR3nt: TGCGCCAGCAGCCCGGACATCTACTATGGCTACACCTTC; CDR3aa: CASSPDIYYGYTF
len: 15; abundance: -; v_gene: TRBV6-5; d_gene: TRBD2; j_gene: TRBJ2-3; CDR3nt: TGTGCCAGCAGACCGGGACTAGCGTACACAGATACGCAGTATTTT; CDR3aa: CASRPGLAYTDTQYF
len: 15; abundance: -; v_gene: TRBV27; d_gene: -; j_gene: TRBJ2-7; CDR3nt: TGTGCCAGCGCCGGGCCCAGGGTTGGCTCCTACGAGCAGTACTTC; CDR3aa: CASAGPRVGSYEQYF
len: 18; abundance: -; v_gene: TRBV7-9; d_gene: TRBD1; j_gene: TRBJ1-6; CDR3nt: TGTGCCAGCAGCTTGACACAGGGGTCGGGCTCCTATAATTCACCCCTCCACTTT; CDR3aa: CASSLTQGSGSYNSPLHF
len: 16; abundance: -; v_gene: TRBV7-6; d_gene: TRBD2; j_gene: TRBJ2-1; CDR3nt: TGTGCCAGCAGCTTAGTGACTAGCGGGTACTACAATGAGCAGTTCTTC; CDR3aa: CASSLVTSGYYNEQFF
len: 13; abundance: -; v_gene: TRBV29-1; d_gene: TRBD2; j_gene: TRBJ2-1; CDR3nt: TGCAGCGGGCGACTAGCGGGAATCAATGAGCAGTTCTTC; CDR3aa: CSGRLAGINEQFF
len: 15; abundance: -; v_gene: TRBV6-5; d_gene: TRBD2; j_gene: TRBJ2-7; CDR3nt: TGTGCCAGCAGACCTCTGGGGGGAGGGGCCTACGAGCAGTACTTC; CDR3aa: CASRPLGGGAYEQYF
len: 20; abundance: -; v_gene: TRBV28; d_gene: TRBD2; j_gene: TRBJ2-7; CDR3nt: TGTGCCAGCAGTACTCGGGTCCACGAAACTACGACTAGCGGGGGCTACGAGCAGTACTTC; CDR3aa: CASSTRVHETTTSGGYEQYF
len: 16; abundance: -; v_gene: TRBV4-3; d_gene: TRBD2; j_gene: TRBJ2-3; CDR3nt: TGCGCCAGCAGCCAAGTTGCTAGCGGTAGCACAGATACGCAGTATTTT; CDR3aa: CASSQVASGSTDTQYF